Listed below are T cell receptor beta chains from one sample, sequenced in a study of human T cells and chemical hapten exposure. TCRdb independently ran MiXCR on the RACE reads; one entry per CDR3 protein. The repertoire consists of 70,000 or so distinct CDR3 sequences, with around 10% occurring once and the leading ten covering 1.4%. The source material was whole blood, sampled in connection with sensitization to the hapten diphenylcyclopropenone (DPC). These receptors were obtained from a woman aged 50 to 65 with alopecia areata. Some clones in this sample may be carry-over from other donors' samples. Each CDR3 is given with its conserved first and last residue. The order of the fields is J gene, V gene, CDR3 protein.

>TRBJ1-5|TRBV19
CASSIRFTGTGYNQPQHF
>TRBJ1-4|TRBV29-1
CSVVLSEKLFF
>TRBJ1-1|TRBV11-2
CASSLEPLKNTEAFF
>TRBJ1-1|TRBV7-9
CASSLPPGQGSNTEAFF
>TRBJ1-1|TRBV18
CASSPYEYAEAFF
>TRBJ2-1|TRBV18
CASSPLPGADNEQFF
>TRBJ2-5|TRBV7-6
CASSSAGVGQETQYF
>TRBJ2-3|TRBV10-3
CAISESAGRSTDTQYF
>TRBJ2-7|TRBV12-3/TRBV12-4
CASSPQTISYEQYF
>TRBJ1-1|TRBV7-2
CASSRLPGTEAFF
>TRBJ2-5|TRBV18
CASSPTHGYQETQYF
>TRBJ2-7|TRBV12-3/TRBV12-4
CASSLVSSYEQYF
>TRBJ2-3|TRBV6-1
CASIHRDTSTDTQYF
>TRBJ2-4|TRBV7-9
CASSLVSAGPNIQYF
>TRBJ1-2|TRBV4-3
CASSQESYRGGYTF
>TRBJ2-7|TRBV10-2
CASSSSGSPSYEQYF
>TRBJ1-5|TRBV4-2
CASSQDVSQPQHF
>TRBJ1-1|TRBV5-1
CASSGRPANTEAFF
>TRBJ1-4|TRBV19
CASSSGPYREKLFF
>TRBJ1-1|TRBV7-9
CASSLAHGGLNTEAFF
>TRBJ2-4|TRBV7-9
CASSPYGGSIAKNIQYF
>TRBJ2-4|TRBV5-1
CASSLLTGSGVNIQYF
>TRBJ2-1|TRBV7-9
CASSPPIGGYNEQFF
>TRBJ2-3|TRBV6-4
CASSESREPADTQYF
>TRBJ1-5|TRBV7-2
CASSLGSTGNQPQHF
>TRBJ1-1|TRBV7-9
CASSPGGLNTEAFF
>TRBJ1-6|TRBV28
CASTLGGGDSPLHF
>TRBJ2-7|TRBV28
CASSVRGNEQYF
>TRBJ2-3|TRBV7-2
CASSLEGGLATDTQYF
>TRBJ1-5|TRBV6-2/TRBV6-3
CASSSTGQNQPQHF
>TRBJ2-5|TRBV9
CASSVRMEETQYF
>TRBJ1-1|TRBV29-1
CSVEDGLTEAFF
>TRBJ1-1|TRBV12-3/TRBV12-4
CASSFDSYTEAFF
>TRBJ2-3|TRBV7-2
CASRPAVDTQYF
>TRBJ2-7|TRBV19
CASARYGSSGSYEQYF
>TRBJ2-5|TRBV11-3
CASSLGAGEETQYF
>TRBJ2-7|TRBV28
CASRTASYEQYF
>TRBJ1-1|TRBV7-2
CASSRSSRNTEAFF